The rows below give T cell receptor beta chains drawn from one sample of a study of response to subunit inactivated influenza vaccine. From the RT-PCR reads, TCRdb called clonotypes with MiXCR, one entry per CDR3 protein. The sample lists just over 300,000 distinct CDR3 sequences; 21% were seen once. The sample was PBMCs from blood, taken about 19 months after vaccination. These TCRs come from a man aged 45-69 years who received an inactivated influenza vaccine. CDR3s include the opening cysteine and the closing phenylalanine or tryptophan. Fields, in order: J gene, D gene, clone size, V gene, CDR3 protein, CDR3 DNA. A D gene is named only where the DNA matches it firmly. Rows give clone size only sometimes, using once, few, many, or a class for an expanded clone.

j_call: TRBJ1-1
d_call: -
clone_size: many
v_call: TRBV6-5
cdr3_aa: CASSYSPLIGGYTEAFF
cdr3_nt: TGTGCCAGCAGTTACTCCCCCCTGATTGGGGGGTACACTGAAGCTTTCTTT

j_call: TRBJ2-1
d_call: TRBD2
clone_size: once
v_call: TRBV20-1
cdr3_aa: CSARAASGGIYNEQFF
cdr3_nt: TGCAGTGCTAGGGCGGCTAGCGGGGGGATCTACAATGAGCAGTTCTTC

j_call: TRBJ1-2
d_call: TRBD1
clone_size: few
v_call: TRBV12-3/TRBV12-4
cdr3_aa: CASSQTGGIYGYTF
cdr3_nt: TGTGCCAGCAGTCAGACAGGGGGCATCTATGGCTACACCTTC

j_call: TRBJ1-5
d_call: -
clone_size: many
v_call: TRBV20-1
cdr3_aa: CSARDPPSNSNQPQHF
cdr3_nt: TGCAGTGCTAGAGATCCGCCAAGCAACTCTAATCAGCCCCAGCATTTT

j_call: TRBJ2-5
d_call: -
clone_size: -
v_call: TRBV10-1
cdr3_aa: CASSERDSLKAAQYF
cdr3_nt: TGCGCCAGCAGTGAGCGGGACTCCCTAAAGGCGGCCCAGTACTTC

j_call: TRBJ1-2
d_call: -
clone_size: few
v_call: TRBV12-3/TRBV12-4
cdr3_aa: CASRFGDYGYTF
cdr3_nt: TGTGCCAGCAGATTTGGGGACTATGGCTACACCTTC

j_call: TRBJ1-6
d_call: TRBD1
clone_size: many
v_call: TRBV28
cdr3_aa: CASRRQGGYNSPLHF
cdr3_nt: TGTGCCAGCAGAAGACAGGGGGGATATAATTCACCCCTCCACTTT

j_call: TRBJ2-3
d_call: -
clone_size: few
v_call: TRBV7-9
cdr3_aa: CASSGRDTQYF
cdr3_nt: TGTGCCAGCAGCGGGAGAGATACGCAGTATTTT

j_call: TRBJ2-7
d_call: -
clone_size: -
v_call: TRBV3-1
cdr3_aa: CASSQAPGRIIYEQYF
cdr3_nt: TGTGCCAGCAGCCAAGCACCGGGACGGATCATCTACGAGCAGTACTTC

j_call: TRBJ2-1
d_call: TRBD2
clone_size: few
v_call: TRBV12-3/TRBV12-4
cdr3_aa: CASSIAGGAYEQFF
cdr3_nt: TGTGCCAGCAGTATAGCGGGGGGGGCATATGAGCAGTTCTTC

j_call: TRBJ1-3
d_call: TRBD1
clone_size: -
v_call: TRBV7-8
cdr3_aa: CASSRTGNFGNTIYF
cdr3_nt: TGTGCCAGCAGCAGGACAGGGAATTTCGGAAACACCATATATTTT

j_call: TRBJ1-2
d_call: -
clone_size: few
v_call: TRBV2
cdr3_aa: CASSEVPATNYGYTF
cdr3_nt: TGTGCCAGCAGTGAAGTTCCAGCCACTAACTATGGCTACACCTTC

j_call: TRBJ2-3
d_call: TRBD2
clone_size: -
v_call: TRBV7-2
cdr3_aa: CASSLSYLGREGDTQYF
cdr3_nt: TGTGCCAGCAGCTTATCTTACCTCGGGCGGGAGGGAGATACGCAGTATTTT

j_call: TRBJ1-1
d_call: -
clone_size: many
v_call: TRBV5-1
cdr3_aa: CASSPGPNTEAFF
cdr3_nt: TGTGCCAGCTCACCCGGGCCGAACACTGAAGCTTTCTTT

j_call: TRBJ1-3
d_call: -
clone_size: -
v_call: TRBV24-1
cdr3_aa: CATSDPHGQIGNTIYF
cdr3_nt: TGTGCCACCAGTGACCCCCACGGACAAATCGGAAACACCATATATTTT

j_call: TRBJ2-7
d_call: -
clone_size: -
v_call: TRBV7-9
cdr3_aa: CASSVQGTYEQYF
cdr3_nt: TGTGCCAGCAGCGTGCAAGGGACCTACGAGCAGTACTTC

j_call: TRBJ1-5
d_call: -
clone_size: few
v_call: TRBV12-3/TRBV12-4
cdr3_aa: CASSSVRNQPQHF
cdr3_nt: TGTGCCAGCAGTTCGGTGCGCAATCAGCCCCAGCATTTT

j_call: TRBJ2-3
d_call: -
clone_size: -
v_call: TRBV12-3/TRBV12-4
cdr3_aa: CASSLVHGRATDTQYF
cdr3_nt: TGTGCCAGCAGTTTAGTCCACGGCAGGGCCACAGATACGCAGTATTTT

j_call: TRBJ2-1
d_call: -
clone_size: -
v_call: TRBV11-2
cdr3_aa: CASRQGGNEQFF
cdr3_nt: TGTGCCAGCAGACAAGGGGGGAATGAGCAGTTCTTC

j_call: TRBJ1-3
d_call: -
clone_size: many
v_call: TRBV12-3/TRBV12-4
cdr3_aa: CASSEAGEGNTIYF
cdr3_nt: TGTGCCAGCAGTGAAGCCGGAGAAGGGAACACCATATATTTT

j_call: TRBJ1-1
d_call: -
clone_size: few
v_call: TRBV12-3/TRBV12-4
cdr3_aa: CASSWGSITEAFF
cdr3_nt: TGTGCCAGCAGTTGGGGGTCTATCACTGAAGCTTTCTTT

j_call: TRBJ2-5
d_call: -
clone_size: -
v_call: TRBV3-1
cdr3_aa: CASSPRLGDGEETQYF
cdr3_nt: TGTGCCAGCAGCCCCCGCCTTGGGGACGGGGAGGAGACCCAGTACTTC

j_call: TRBJ1-2
d_call: -
clone_size: many
v_call: TRBV20-1
cdr3_aa: CSAMTRGTGYGYTF
cdr3_nt: TGCAGTGCTATGACGCGGGGAACAGGATATGGCTACACCTTC